Listed here are 17 T cell receptor beta chains from one sample, sequenced in a study of cytomegalovirus exposure and HLA in healthy donors. 60 Vbeta and 13 Jbeta primers were used in PCR. Clones were read by immunoSEQ multiplex PCR, and TCRdb kept only the in-frame ones, dropping some. This table holds 100,000 or so clones, about 81% found once. Sequencing input: PBMCs. The receptors come from a young man in good health and CMV-seronegative.

This clone was detected only once. Mismatch with germline at one junction end may stem from a read error. The chain couples TRBV30 to TRBJ1-5, with D unclear. Germline lookup yields CDR1 GTSNPN and CDR2 SVGIG (reference sequence). The CDR3 is 14 residues long. The CDR3 sequence: CVWSSTASNQPQHF. The CDR3 DNA is TGTGTCTGGAGTTCCACAGCAAGCAATCAGCCCCAGCATTTT.

The chain uses TRBV7-9 and TRBJ2-5; D gene uncertain. V dropped 7 bases and J dropped 4 bases, with 7 bases sitting between them. CDR1 is SEHNR and CDR2 is FQNEAQ in the germline V gene (reference sequence). There are 11 residues in the CDR3. CDR3 in DNA: TGTGCCAGCACCCCCGTAGAGACCCAGTACTTC. Its protein is CASTPVETQYF.

The chain has TRBV28 and TRBJ1-5; no definite D call. Trimming took off 6 bases at V and 4 bases at J, with 28 bases between the two ends. The CDR3 contains 19 residues. Germline lookup yields CDR1 MDHEN and CDR2 SYDVKM. CDR3 in amino acids: CASSTPGGIGPRQNQPQHF. CDR3 bases: TGTGCCAGCAGCACCCCCGGAGGGATCGGACCGAGACAAAATCAGCCCCAGCATTTT.

This chain uses TRBV28 with TRBJ1-1; no clear D gene. Germline CDR1 and CDR2: MDHEN and SYDVKM. CDR3 size: 12 residues. Trimming left V 8 bases short and J 0 bases short, with 7 bases between. This CDR3 reads CASRDLNTEAFF. The CDR3 region has the DNA TGTGCCAGCCGGGATTTGAACACTGAAGCTTTCTTT.

About this clone itself: The CDR3 end shows no conserved phenylalanine or tryptophan, and so a read error is likely. J is TRBJ1-6 and V is TRBV29-1; tentatively, D is TRBD1 (5 bases). Germline CDR1 is SQVTM and CDR2 is ANQGSEA. This CDR3 comprises 12 residues. The germline V and J ends were trimmed by 6 bases and 7 bases, with 10 bases remaining between them. The CDR3 sequence is CSVSTGNSPLHV. The CDR3 coding sequence is TGCAGCGTCAGTACAGGAAATTCACCCCTCCACGTT.

The chain joins TRBV29-1 to TRBJ1-2; TRBD1 aligns across 9 bases. The CDR3 covers 14 residues. CDR1 SQVTM and CDR2 ANQGSEA come from the germline V gene. J lost 4 bases, V lost 4 bases, and 7 bases had no gene match. The CDR3: CSVGTQGAGYGYTF. CDR3 coding DNA: TGCAGCGTTGGAACACAGGGGGCTGGCTATGGCTACACCTTC. The full variable domain, rest sourced from reference TRBV29-1 and TRBJ1-2, is SAVISQKPSRDICQRGTSLTIQCQVDSQVTMMFWYRQQPGQSLTLIATANQGSEATYESGFVIDKFPISRPNLTFSTLTVSNMSPEDSSIYLCSVGTQGAGYGYTFGSGTRLTVV.

The rearrangement joins TRBV19 to TRBJ2-7, with 13 bases aligning to TRBD2. The CDR3 has 15 residues. Germline V gives CDR1 LNHDA, CDR2 SQIVND (reference sequence). The ends lost 9 bases at V and 0 bases at J; junction bases unmatched: 5. The CDR3 reads CASRTSGSYSYEQYF. The DNA for the CDR3 is TGTGCCAGCCGGACTAGCGGGAGCTACTCCTACGAGCAGTACTTC.

To note about this clone: Sequence at one end of the junction differs from germline and may be a read error. This chain links TRBV25-1 with TRBJ2-3; tentative D call: TRBD1 (6 bases). The CDR3 is made up of 13 amino acids. Germline values: CDR1 MGHDK, CDR2 SYGVNS. CDR3 in amino acids: CAGSLTGPDTQYF. CDR3 nucleotide sequence: TGTGCCGGCAGTCTTACAGGGCCAGATACGCAGTATTTT.

The chain couples TRBV30 to TRBJ2-5; 8 nucleotides match TRBD2. Germline V lookup: CDR1 GTSNPN, CDR2 SVGIG (reference sequence). Trimming removed 4 bases from V and 5 bases from J; junction bases left unmatched: 6. The CDR3 contains 13 residues. The CDR3 protein is CAWTGGRMETQYF. CDR3 in DNA: TGTGCCTGGACTGGCGGGAGGATGGAGACCCAGTACTTC.

Here the CDR3 reads CASNRGLANEKLFF. The CDR3 nucleotides are TGCGCCAGCAACAGGGGGCTAGCTAATGAAAAACTGTTTTTT. The chain recombines TRBV4-1 with TRBJ1-4; 9 bases match TRBD1. Germline-derived CDR1 and CDR2 are MGHRA and YSYEKL. Trimming at V came to 7 bases and at J to 3 bases, leaving 3 bases not matched to a gene. This CDR3 comprises 14 residues.

The chain combines TRBV6-5 with TRBJ1-1; 10 bases agree with TRBD1. The CDR3 sequence is 15 residues long. The V and J ends lost 8 bases and 6 bases, in that order; junction bases with no gene match: 12. Germline V gene sequence: CDR1 MNHEY, CDR2 SVGAGI. The CDR3 region has the DNA TGTGCCAGCCTGGGGGGACAGGGGAAGGGATCTGAAGCTTTCTTT. Protein sequence: CASLGGQGKGSEAFF.

This clone was detected once. V usage is TRBV11-3 and J usage is TRBJ1-1; the match to TRBD1 covers 8 bases. The CDR3 is 16 amino acids. Unmatched junction bases numbered 9, after V lost 5 bases and J lost 1 base. Germline CDR1 and CDR2: SGHNT and YENEEA. CDR3 bases: TGTGCCAGCAGCCCAACCGGTCAGGGGGCGAACACTGAAGCTTTCTTT. Amino acids: CASSPTGQGANTEAFF.

V is TRBV4-1 and J is TRBJ2-3; D possibly corresponds to TRBD2 (6 bases). CDR1 and CDR2 from the germline V gene are MGHRA and YSYEKL. The germline V and J ends were trimmed by 0 bases and 2 bases, with 15 bases remaining between them. The CDR3 runs to 17 residues. CDR3 sequence: CASSQDLDSSDTDTQYF. In DNA form, the CDR3 reads TGCGCCAGCAGCCAAGATTTGGATTCTAGCGACACAGATACGCAGTATTTT.

The chain couples TRBV29-1 to TRBJ2-2; TRBD2 agrees at 12 bases. CDR1 SQVTM and CDR2 ANQGSEA come from the germline V gene. This CDR3 is built from 19 residues. The trim removed 7 bases at V and 4 bases at J, leaving 19 bases unmatched. Here the CDR3 reads CSAQSVGATTSGGTGELFF. Written as DNA, the CDR3 is TGCAGCGCCCAGTCGGTGGGGGCCACGACTAGCGGGGGCACCGGGGAGCTGTTTTTT.

The rearrangement uses TRBV6-1 and TRBJ1-2, with TRBD1 matching over 7 bases. CDR3 length equals 13 residues. V trimming: 6 bases; J trimming: 4 bases; junction bases outside the gene matches: 5. CDR1 MNHNS and CDR2 SASEGT come from the germline V gene. CDR3 nucleotide sequence: TGTGCCAGCAGCCGAGGGGGCCTCTATGGCTACACCTTC. Encoded protein: CASSRGGLYGYTF.

V usage is TRBV14 and J usage is TRBJ1-1; D not resolved. Germline CDR1 and CDR2: SGHDN and FVKESK. V was clipped by 8 bases and J by 1 base, with 11 bases between them. CDR3 size: 13 residues. CDR3 nucleotide sequence: TGTGCCAGCGCCCTCTCACAGAACACTGAAGCTTTCTTT. Amino acids: CASALSQNTEAFF.

The chain links TRBV25-1 to TRBJ1-6, with a tentative D call TRBD1 (6 bases). The CDR3 has 16 amino acids. Germline V gene data show CDR1 as MGHDK and CDR2 as SYGVNS. V was trimmed by 0 bases and J by 9 bases, leaving 15 bases between them. CDR3 coding DNA: TGTGCCAGCAGTGAATATCCCACAGGGCCCATTTCACCCCTCCACTTT. The encoded protein is CASSEYPTGPISPLHF.